Listed below are T cell receptor beta chains from one sample, sequenced in a study of identical twins. TCRdb reprocessed the 5' RACE reads via MiXCR and lists one record per CDR3 protein. This table has some 590,000 distinct CDR3 sequences, 9.6% appearing once. This sample also belongs to another study, concerning yellow fever vaccine responses in identical twins.

Sequencing input: PBMCs. Receptor source: a woman younger than 35 in good health. Both conserved end residues are part of each CDR3. Each record gives: clone size, J gene, V gene, D gene, CDR3 DNA, CDR3 protein. D genes are given only for firm matches. Size is stated for part of the rows, as once, few or many counts, or as a class when the clone is expanded.

clone_size: few
j_call: TRBJ2-7
v_call: TRBV7-2
d_call: .
cdr3_nt: TGTGCCAGCAGCTTAATGTCGGGACGGGAATACTCCTACGAGCAGTACTTC
cdr3_aa: CASSLMSGREYSYEQYF

clone_size: few
j_call: TRBJ1-1
v_call: TRBV3-1
d_call: .
cdr3_nt: TGTGCCAGCAGCGGACGGGACGGGAACACTGAAGCTTTCTTT
cdr3_aa: CASSGRDGNTEAFF

clone_size: .
j_call: TRBJ2-5
v_call: TRBV6-1
d_call: TRBD2
cdr3_nt: TGTGCCGTCCGACTAGCGGGTGGGGGGACCCAGTACTTC
cdr3_aa: CAVRLAGGGTQYF

clone_size: .
j_call: TRBJ2-3
v_call: TRBV27
d_call: TRBD2
cdr3_nt: TGTGCCAGCAGTTTATCGCCTAGCGGGGACGAAGATACGCAGTATTTT
cdr3_aa: CASSLSPSGDEDTQYF

clone_size: few
j_call: TRBJ2-1
v_call: TRBV25-1
d_call: .
cdr3_nt: TGTGCCAGCAGTGAGGGAGGTGCCTACAATGAGCAGTTCTTC
cdr3_aa: CASSEGGAYNEQFF

clone_size: .
j_call: TRBJ2-4
v_call: TRBV2
d_call: .
cdr3_nt: TGTGCCAGCACTGAAGGCTTAGGGGAAGCCAAAAACATTCAGTACTTC
cdr3_aa: CASTEGLGEAKNIQYF

clone_size: many
j_call: TRBJ2-6
v_call: TRBV5-6
d_call: .
cdr3_nt: TGTGCCAGCAGCTCCGCGGGGGCCAACGTCCTGACTTTC
cdr3_aa: CASSSAGANVLTF

clone_size: few
j_call: TRBJ1-4
v_call: TRBV29-1
d_call: .
cdr3_nt: TGCAGCGTTTTTTACGCTGACAAGCCCGAAAAACTGTTTTTT
cdr3_aa: CSVFYADKPEKLFF

clone_size: many
j_call: TRBJ2-7
v_call: TRBV6-5
d_call: .
cdr3_nt: TGTGCCAGCAGTTACACAGGTCTCAGGGAGCAGTACTTC
cdr3_aa: CASSYTGLREQYF

clone_size: few
j_call: TRBJ2-7
v_call: TRBV7-9
d_call: .
cdr3_nt: TGTGCAGACTACTGGGCCCTCAACTACGAGCAGTACTTC
cdr3_aa: CADYWALNYEQYF

clone_size: .
j_call: TRBJ1-1
v_call: TRBV7-2
d_call: .
cdr3_nt: TGTGCCAGCAGCTTTGGAAGGACGGGGTTAAACACTGAAGCTTTCTTT
cdr3_aa: CASSFGRTGLNTEAFF

clone_size: many
j_call: TRBJ2-5
v_call: TRBV29-1
d_call: .
cdr3_nt: TGCAGCGTTGAGGTCAAGGCCAAAGAGACCCAGTACTTC
cdr3_aa: CSVEVKAKETQYF

clone_size: many
j_call: TRBJ2-4
v_call: TRBV12-3/TRBV12-4
d_call: .
cdr3_nt: TGTGCCACTCTACAGGTCTCGAAAAACATTCAGTACTTC
cdr3_aa: CATLQVSKNIQYF

clone_size: .
j_call: TRBJ2-1
v_call: TRBV5-6
d_call: TRBD2
cdr3_nt: TGTGCCAGCAGCTCCAGTAGCGGGGTGAGCTCCTACAATGAGCAGTTCTTC
cdr3_aa: CASSSSSGVSSYNEQFF

clone_size: few
j_call: TRBJ2-3
v_call: TRBV7-9
d_call: .
cdr3_nt: TGTGCCAGCAGCTCCCAAAAAACGGATACGCAGTATTTT
cdr3_aa: CASSSQKTDTQYF

clone_size: few
j_call: TRBJ2-2
v_call: TRBV7-2
d_call: .
cdr3_nt: TGTGCCAGCAGCTTAGAGGTGCAGACCGGGGAGCTGTTTTTT
cdr3_aa: CASSLEVQTGELFF

clone_size: many
j_call: TRBJ2-1
v_call: TRBV4-1
d_call: .
cdr3_nt: TGCGCCAGCAGCCAAGTTACCTCTGGGAATGAGCAGTTCTTC
cdr3_aa: CASSQVTSGNEQFF

clone_size: many
j_call: TRBJ2-1
v_call: TRBV4-1
d_call: TRBD2
cdr3_nt: TGCGCCAGCAGCCACTTCGGACTAGCGGGGGAGAACAATGAGCAGTTCTTC
cdr3_aa: CASSHFGLAGENNEQFF

clone_size: few
j_call: TRBJ2-7
v_call: TRBV20-1
d_call: .
cdr3_nt: TGCAGTGCTAGAAGGAGTGGGTTAGCGCTGGTCTACGAGCAGTACTTC
cdr3_aa: CSARRSGLALVYEQYF

clone_size: .
j_call: TRBJ2-2
v_call: TRBV4-1
d_call: TRBD1
cdr3_nt: TGCGCCAGCAGCCAAGGAGTTCAGGGGGCCATGAACACCGGGGAGCTGTTTTTT
cdr3_aa: CASSQGVQGAMNTGELFF

clone_size: .
j_call: TRBJ1-5
v_call: TRBV12-3/TRBV12-4
d_call: .
cdr3_nt: TGTGCCAGCAGTTTGTGGGGGGACACTTATCAGCCCCAGCATTTT
cdr3_aa: CASSLWGDTYQPQHF

clone_size: .
j_call: TRBJ2-3
v_call: TRBV9
d_call: .
cdr3_nt: TGTGCCAGCAGCGTAGGCGGACATCCCACAGATACGCAGTATTTT
cdr3_aa: CASSVGGHPTDTQYF

clone_size: few
j_call: TRBJ1-6
v_call: TRBV20-1
d_call: TRBD1
cdr3_nt: TGCAGTGCTCAAGGACAGGGCAAAAATTCACCCCTCCACTTT
cdr3_aa: CSAQGQGKNSPLHF

clone_size: many
j_call: TRBJ2-3
v_call: TRBV29-1
d_call: .
cdr3_nt: TGCAGCGTTGATTTTTCAGATACGCAGTATTTT
cdr3_aa: CSVDFSDTQYF

clone_size: .
j_call: TRBJ2-2
v_call: TRBV7-6
d_call: TRBD2
cdr3_nt: TGTGCCAGCACCTGGACTAGCGGGAGGGCCCTCGGCGGGGAGCTGTTTTTT
cdr3_aa: CASTWTSGRALGGELFF

clone_size: few
j_call: TRBJ2-1
v_call: TRBV5-1
d_call: TRBD2
cdr3_nt: TGCGCCAGCGCGGACCCCGGGACTAGCTTCCATGAGCAGTTCTTC
cdr3_aa: CASADPGTSFHEQFF